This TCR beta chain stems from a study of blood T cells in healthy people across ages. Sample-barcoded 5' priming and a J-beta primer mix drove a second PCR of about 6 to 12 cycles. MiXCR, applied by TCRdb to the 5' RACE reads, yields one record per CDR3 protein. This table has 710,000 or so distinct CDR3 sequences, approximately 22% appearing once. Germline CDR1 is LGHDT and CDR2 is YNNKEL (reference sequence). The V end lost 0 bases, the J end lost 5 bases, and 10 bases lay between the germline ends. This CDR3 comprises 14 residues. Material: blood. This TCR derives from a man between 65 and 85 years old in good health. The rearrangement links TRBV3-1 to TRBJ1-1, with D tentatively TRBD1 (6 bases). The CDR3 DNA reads TGTGCCAGCAGCCAAGATGGGGGGCGGACTGAAGCTTTCTTT. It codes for CASSQDGGRTEAFF. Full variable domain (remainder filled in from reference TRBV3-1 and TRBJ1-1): DTAVSQTPKYLVTQMGNDKSIKCEQNLGHDTMYWYKQDSKKFLKIMFSYNNKELIINETVPNRFSPKSPDKAHLNLHINSLELGDSAVYFCASSQDGGRTEAFFGQGTRLTVV.